This T cell receptor beta chain appears in the sequencing data of a study of blood T cell repertoires in COVID-19. The overall study: Researchers got acute and convalescent COVID-19 samples from the United States, Italy and Spain. The analysed material was cDNA or gDNA that came from T cells, B-cell-depleted T cells, or PBMCs.

Per the original methods: Reference gene primers were amplified, and this amplification served to estimate nucleated cell counts. Here immunoSEQ multiplex PCR was the method, and the copy in TCRdb shows in-frame clones only, minus some. The D gene and trimming were derived from the DNA, and the V and J assignments and clone size from that table. The sample shows approximately 110,000 clones, around 79% of them seen only once. V gave up 6 bases and J gave up 3 bases; unmatched junction bases: 8. Germline V gives CDR1 MNHEY, CDR2 SVGAGI. This CDR3 is 15 amino acids long. This clone was recorded once. The specimen sequenced was peripheral blood. This sequence was found in a man aged 65-85 years with active or convalescent COVID-19. The rearrangement joins TRBV6-5 to TRBJ1-1; 9 nucleotides match TRBD1. The CDR3 region is CASSYTGGEYTEAFF. Written as DNA, the CDR3 is TGTGCCAGCAGCTACACAGGGGGCGAGTACACTGAAGCTTTCTTT.